Sequencing of this T cell receptor (delta chain) was carried out in a study of gamma-delta T cells after stem cell transplantation. The germline V gene encodes CDR1 TSWWSYY and CDR2 QGS. The CDR3 contains 17 residues. TCRdb re-identified clones in the RT-PCR reads via CATT. In the table there are around 16,000 delta-chain clones, about 9.8% of which are singletons. About this clone: This DNA translates differently at residue 3 from the TCRdb protein, which is that of a much larger clone; a read error is likely, and the protein shown is the DNA's own translation. Other DNA sequences within the sample encode an identical CDR3.

The TCR comes from a human donor. It is not recorded whose cells these are; they may come from a transplant donor. Sequenced: gamma-delta T cells. The J gene is TRDJ1, the V gene TRDV1, with D unresolved. Written as DNA, the CDR3 is TGTGCTATTGGGAAACGAATCACATTTCGGGCGTCCGATAAACTCATCTTT. Amino acids: CAIGKRITFRASDKLIF.